These T cell receptor beta chains were read from a single sample in a study of beta chain features in type 1 diabetes. Data came from immunoSEQ multiplex PCR; TCRdb stores just in-frame clones and leaves some out. The table lists hundreds of thousands of clones, 6.5% to 10% of them singletons. Sequencing used central memory CD4+ T cells from blood. The source is a woman aged 18-29 years in good health. Each CDR3 is given with its conserved first and last residue. Clone size is shown for a subset of rows, as once, few, many or a class of expanded clone.

TRBV9 NA CASSELGSSYNEQFF
TRBV7-6 few CASSLATGNTGELFF
TRBV5-4 NA CASSPRTSGTDTQYF
TRBV7-2 few CASSLDRRRETQYF
TRBV5-1 NA CASRYQETQYF
TRBV18 NA CASSPQRQGQGEQYF
TRBV5-1 few CASSLGQSTDTQYF
TRBV5-1 few CASSLDFGAKQPQHF
TRBV18 NA CASSLSGTGGYEQYF
TRBV5-1 few CASSLGNEKLFF
TRBV6-1 many CASSDYWGYEQYF
TRBV5-1 many CASSLRLRSYNEQFF
TRBV28 NA CASSSWDREETQYF
TRBV18 NA CASSPNPGQGADTQYF
TRBV7-8 NA CASSPSGGFGSNQPQHF
TRBV6-1 few CASSEEFGQPYEQYF
TRBV7-2 few CASSYNLPGQPYNEQFF
TRBV4-3 many CASSPLGVSYNEQFF
TRBV7-2 many CASSPRGGDTQYF
TRBV27 NA CASSLTSGRVEETQYF
TRBV7-6 few CASSLGASGIGEQFF
TRBV19 many CASSIGGSLVSRNEQFF
TRBV19 few CASNEIQGWHGYTF
TRBV11-2 NA CASSSDPTSNEQFF
TRBV11-2 few CASSLHVGSYNEQFF
TRBV5-1 few CASSLLPDRYNEQFF
TRBV10-3 few CAISVQSGSSYEQYF
TRBV7-2 NA CASSLGITEAFF
TRBV9 NA CASSVGTSGSYNEQFF
TRBV7-9 NA CASSLQTGHGELFF
TRBV5-6 many CASSETGIRTEAFF
TRBV10-3 many CAIGPTDTQYF
TRBV9 few CASSSIGTSGHARGTQYF
TRBV27 many CASKLSGANVLTF
TRBV28 NA CASIGTRGRYTF
TRBV7-2 NA CASSPSLAEETQYF
TRBV9 NA CASSVSGTTDTQYF
TRBV25-1 NA CASSGATGFPGGTQYF
TRBV4-2 NA CASSETGGADTEAFF
TRBV28 NA CASSSAGAGYTGELFF
TRBV7-2 few CASTFDRQNEQFF
TRBV7-2 few CASSLSGQGYYGYTF
TRBV9 few CASSPRTSTGELFF
TRBV7-3 few CASSLDRTREQYF
TRBV14 NA CASSQGLAGGPWMLADTQYF
TRBV2 many CASAGPGTYEQYF
TRBV25-1 few CASSGDGAEKLFF
TRBV5-8 NA CASSLGRLVGGVETQYF
TRBV2 NA CASSPDYNEQFF
TRBV11-2 few CASRIRLAANEQFF
TRBV29-1 few CSVEVGQGNTGELFF
TRBV2 NA CASSLDSYEQYF
TRBV11-2 few CASSERLLRDTEAFF
TRBV5-4 NA CASSLSSGGNYEQYF